This paragraph reports one TCR beta chain. This entry is derived from a study of CD8 T cells in ankylosing spondylitis. This CDR3 is built from 13 residues. Trimming cost V 5 bases and J 6 bases; bases outside gene matches: 6. CDR1 is DFQATT, CDR2 SNEGSKA, per germline (reference sequence). MiXCR was run by TCRdb on the 5' RACE reads, yielding one entry per CDR3 protein. The sample lists 300,000 to 350,000 distinct CDR3 sequences, approximately 14% occurring once. Input material: blood, either unsorted or a sorted T cell fraction (not recorded which). This TCR derives from a male donor with ankylosing spondylitis or in good health (not recorded which). The chain uses TRBV20-1 and TRBJ2-7; 11 nucleotides align to TRBD2. The DNA of the CDR3 is TGCAGTGCTTCGCCTAGCGGGAGGCTCGAGCAGTACTTC. Protein sequence: CSASPSGRLEQYF.